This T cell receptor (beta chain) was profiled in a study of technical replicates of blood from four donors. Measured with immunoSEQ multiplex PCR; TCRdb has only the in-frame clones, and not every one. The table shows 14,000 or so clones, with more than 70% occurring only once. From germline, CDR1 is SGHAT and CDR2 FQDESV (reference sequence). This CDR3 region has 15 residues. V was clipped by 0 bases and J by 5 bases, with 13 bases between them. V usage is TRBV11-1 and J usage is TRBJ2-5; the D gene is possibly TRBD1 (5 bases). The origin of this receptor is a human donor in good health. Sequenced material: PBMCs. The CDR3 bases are TGTGCCAGCAGCTTAGCACGGGCAGGGCTGGAGACCCAGTACTTC. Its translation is CASSLARAGLETQYF.